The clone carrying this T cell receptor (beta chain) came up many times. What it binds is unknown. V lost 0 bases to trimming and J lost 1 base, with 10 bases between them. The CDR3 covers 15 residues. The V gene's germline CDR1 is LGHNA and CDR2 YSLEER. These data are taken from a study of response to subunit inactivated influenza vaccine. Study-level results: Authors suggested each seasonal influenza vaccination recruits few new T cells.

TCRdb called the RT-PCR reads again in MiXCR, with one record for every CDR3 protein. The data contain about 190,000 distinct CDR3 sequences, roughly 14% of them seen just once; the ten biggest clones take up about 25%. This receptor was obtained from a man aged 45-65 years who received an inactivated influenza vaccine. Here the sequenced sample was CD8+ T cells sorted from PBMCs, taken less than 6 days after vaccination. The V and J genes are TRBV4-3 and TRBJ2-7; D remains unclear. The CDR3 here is CASSQDLKGSYEQYF. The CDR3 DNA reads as TGCGCCAGCAGCCAAGATCTCAAGGGATCCTACGAGCAGTACTTC.